This T cell receptor beta chain was sequenced in a study of shared clonotypes between healthy human individuals. Study-wide context: CD8 memory received one plate per donor, CD8 naive two, CD4 memory three and CD4 naive three.

Unmatched junction bases numbered 11, after V lost 5 bases and J lost 0 bases. The CDR3 totals 17 residues. CDR1 is WNHNN, CDR2 SYGVQD, per germline (reference sequence). This clone was detected once. Antigen specificity is unknown. Findings and limits, study-wide: Donor scarcity curtailed the genetic and exposure-history diversity represented herein. The authors sampled blood alone, and tissue repertoires likely differ. Clonotypes shared by all four donors outscored non-shared clonotypes in generation probability.

TCRdb's table, derived via immunoSEQ multiplex PCR, lists solely in-frame clones and lacks some. Seen here are about 680,000 clones, just over 90% observed once, and the top ten hold about 24%. The naive CD8 subset, CD45RO-negative cells positively selected for CCR7, excluded terminally differentiated effector memory CD45RA+ cells. Sequenced material: naive CD8+ T cells sorted from blood. The rearrangement joins TRBV10-1 to TRBJ2-3; 7 bases map to TRBD2. This TCR came from a man aged 25 to 45 in good health. The CDR3 nucleotides are TGCGCCAGCAGTCCCGCGGCACTAGCGATTAGCACAGATACGCAGTATTTT. It translates to CASSPAALAISTDTQYF.